The T cell receptor (beta chain) under discussion was sequenced for a study of patients and donors after allogeneic stem cell transplantation. TCRdb reanalysed the RT-PCR reads using MiXCR and keeps one entry per CDR3 protein. Counted here are 150,000 to 200,000 distinct CDR3 sequences, over 25% occurring once; the ten biggest clones make up less than 3.5%. The sequencing sample was made of blood, either unsorted or a sorted T cell fraction (not recorded which). This TCR was sampled from a human donor who was either an allogeneic HSCT recipient or a stem cell or donor lymphocyte infusion donor (not recorded which). It is not recorded whose cells these are; they may come from a transplant donor.

The CDR3 nucleotides read TGTGCCAGCAGTTCGAGCGGGAGTAGGTCCTACGAGCAGTACTTC. Encoded protein: CASSSSGSRSYEQYF. This chain links TRBV28 with TRBJ2-7; 8 bases are a match to TRBD2. The CDR3 is 15 residues long. The J segment lost 1 base and the V segment lost 4 bases, leaving 6 bases of the junction unmatched. Germline CDR1 MDHEN, CDR2 SYDVKM. Complete variable domain (other parts from reference TRBV28 and TRBJ2-7): DVKVTQSSRYLVKRTGEKVFLECVQDMDHENMFWYRQDPGLGLRLIYFSYDVKMKEKGDIPEGYSVSREKKERFSLILESASTNQTSMYLCASSSSGSRSYEQYFGPGTRLTVT.